The present T cell receptor beta chain was sequenced within a study of CD8 T cells in Susac syndrome. General observations from the study: It was acknowledged in the study that its TCR sequencing and HLA analysis involved a relatively small number of individuals.

Random hexamers primed reverse transcription of about 0.5 to 1 ug RNA. TCR beta CDR3 was amplified by immunoSEQ multiplex PCR. This amplification extended across 54 Vbeta and 13 Jbeta segments. Via MiXCR, TCRdb re-called the immunoSEQ multiplex PCR reads, giving one row per CDR3 protein. The sample holds about 69,000 distinct CDR3 sequences, 75% to 95% seen once. A note on this clonotype: The antigen is undetermined.

From blood CD8+ and CD4+ T cells, the TCR beta chain was sequenced. Those who served as multiple sclerosis controls were treatment-naive patients with stable or active relapsing-remitting disease. The sequence came from a human donor with multiple sclerosis. Material for sequencing was CD8+ T cells from PBMCs.

The CDR3 DNA reads as TGCAGCGTTTACGGGGAGTACGAAGCCGCTACTGAAGCTTTCTTT. The encoded protein is CSVYGEYEAATEAFF. V usage is TRBV29-1 and J usage is TRBJ1-1; D is unresolved. CDR3 length: 15 residues. The germline CDR1 and CDR2 sequences are SQVTM and ANQGSEA. V was cut by 5 bases and J by 5 bases, with 21 bases left in between.